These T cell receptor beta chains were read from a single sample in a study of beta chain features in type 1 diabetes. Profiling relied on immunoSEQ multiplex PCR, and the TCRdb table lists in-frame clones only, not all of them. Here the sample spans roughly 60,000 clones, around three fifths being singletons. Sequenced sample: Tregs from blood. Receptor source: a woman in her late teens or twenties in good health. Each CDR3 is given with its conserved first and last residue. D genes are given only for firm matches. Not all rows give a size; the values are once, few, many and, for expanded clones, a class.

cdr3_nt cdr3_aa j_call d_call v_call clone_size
TGTGCCAGCAGGGACAGGAGCGGAGGCGGGGAGCTGTTTTTT CASRDRSGGGELFF TRBJ2-2 TRBD1 TRBV2 medium-sized
TGCAGCGCTGGGAGGGGGACTGGAAACACCATATATTTT CSAGRGTGNTIYF TRBJ1-3 - TRBV29-1 -
TGTGCCAGCAGCTTAGGTTCAGGCACCTCCTACGAGCAGTACTTC CASSLGSGTSYEQYF TRBJ2-7 - TRBV7-2 -
TGTGCCAGCAGCTGGTGGACTAGCGGATACAATGAGCAGTTCTTC CASSWWTSGYNEQFF TRBJ2-1 TRBD2 TRBV5-4 -
TGTGCCTGGAGCGTACAGGCAGGGGGGAATGGCTACACCTTC CAWSVQAGGNGYTF TRBJ1-2 TRBD1 TRBV30 few
TGCGCCAGCAGCTTACAGGGGATGGATGGCTACACCTTC CASSLQGMDGYTF TRBJ1-2 TRBD1 TRBV5-1 -
TGTGCCTGGAGTGTTTCAGGGGGCAATTCACCCCTCCACTTT CAWSVSGGNSPLHF TRBJ1-6 TRBD1 TRBV30 -
TGTGCCAGCAGCGCCCGGGACAGGGGTCCCTACGAGCAGTACTTC CASSARDRGPYEQYF TRBJ2-7 TRBD1 TRBV5-4 -
TGTGCCAGCTCACCCCCCTCTGAGCATGAGCAGTTCTTC CASSPPSEHEQFF TRBJ2-1 - TRBV18 few
TGTGCCAGCAGCCCCGGGACTAGCCTACCCGGGGAGCTGTTTTTT CASSPGTSLPGELFF TRBJ2-2 TRBD2 TRBV13 -
TGTGCCAGCAGCTCCCGATGGGAGGGCGAGCAGTACTTC CASSSRWEGEQYF TRBJ2-7 TRBD2 TRBV11-1 -
TGTGCCAGCAGTTACGCGACAGGTGGGCGCTCCTACGAGCAGTACTTC CASSYATGGRSYEQYF TRBJ2-7 - TRBV6-6 -
TGTGCCAGCAGCTGGGGGGAGGGTAAGGCTTTCTTT CASSWGEGKAFF TRBJ1-1 - TRBV7-2 -
TGTGCCAGCGGAGGGGCTAGCAGGGAGACCCAGTACTTC CASGGASRETQYF TRBJ2-5 - TRBV7-2 -
TGTGCCAGTAGTATTAACCTTAGCTCTGGAAACACCATATATTTT CASSINLSSGNTIYF TRBJ1-3 - TRBV19 -
TGCGCCAGCAGCTTGGGGAGTGTTGAGTGGAATTCCCCCCTCCACTTT CASSLGSVEWNSPLHF TRBJ1-6 - TRBV5-1 -
TGTGCCAGCAGAGAGGACAGGGTGGCCTACGAGCAGTACTTC CASREDRVAYEQYF TRBJ2-7 TRBD1 TRBV7-6 -
TGCGCCAGCAGCCGACAACTAGCGTCTAGTTCCTACGAGCAGTACTTC CASSRQLASSSYEQYF TRBJ2-7 TRBD2 TRBV4-1 -
TGCAGCGTTTCATCTGGAAACACCATATATTTT CSVSSGNTIYF TRBJ1-3 - TRBV29-1 few
TGTGCCAGCAGTTTATCGCAGGGAGGGACCTACGAGCAGTACTTC CASSLSQGGTYEQYF TRBJ2-7 TRBD2 TRBV28 -
TGTGCCAGCAGCGTAGGCCAAGGGCAGGGCGAGATCGGCATTCAGTACTTC CASSVGQGQGEIGIQYF TRBJ2-4 - TRBV9 -
TGTGCCAGCAGCCTCTATGGCTACACCTTC CASSLYGYTF TRBJ1-2 - TRBV7-9 -
TGTGCCAGCAGTGCAACAGGGGAAAGGGGGTACTTC CASSATGERGYF TRBJ2-7 TRBD1 TRBV2 -
TGCGCCAGCAGCTTGGATCCGGGATCCACTGAAGCTTTCTTT CASSLDPGSTEAFF TRBJ1-1 - TRBV5-1 few
TGTGCCAGTACTCCTGGCAGGGGCCAAAACACTGAAGCTTTCTTT CASTPGRGQNTEAFF TRBJ1-1 - TRBV19 few
TGTGCCAGCAGCCGGGACACGAACACTGAAGCTTTCTTT CASSRDTNTEAFF TRBJ1-1 - TRBV7-8 -
TGTGCCAGCAGCTTAGCCAGGGAGGCGGGGGAAAAGGACTTC CASSLAREAGEKDF TRBJ2-7 TRBD2 TRBV7-2 -
TGCGCCAGCAGCCAAGGATGGGGGGGCACCGGGGAGCTGTTTTTT CASSQGWGGTGELFF TRBJ2-2 TRBD2 TRBV4-1 -
TGTGCCAGCAGCCCCCTGATCGGGTCTACCAATGAGCAGTTCTTC CASSPLIGSTNEQFF TRBJ2-1 - TRBV7-2 -